The following is a T cell receptor (beta chain) sequence with its context. This entry is derived from a study of cytomegalovirus exposure and HLA in healthy donors. J lost 5 bases, V lost 7 bases, and 6 bases had no gene match. The CDR3 is 14 residues long. Germline V CDR1 and CDR2: ENHRY, SYGVKD. PCR amplification relied on 60 Vbeta primers (plus 13 Jbeta primers). Produced via immunoSEQ multiplex PCR; TCRdb's table is partial and in-frame only. In total, the table holds around 65,000 clones. This receptor was obtained from a boy aged 5-17 years in good health and CMV-seronegative. The source material was PBMCs. This sequence joins TRBV10-3 and TRBJ2-7; 12 bases line up with TRBD1. CDR3 region: CAIKGQGASNEQYF. DNA for the CDR3: TGTGCCATCAAGGGACAGGGGGCCTCGAACGAGCAGTACTTC.